These T cell receptor beta chains were read from a single sample in a study of T-cell memory formation after mild COVID-19. A single record per CDR3 protein comes from TCRdb applying MiXCR to the 5' RACE reads. The table includes approximately 410,000 distinct CDR3 sequences, about a quarter detected once. Sequencing was carried out using PBMCs or a T cell subset sorted from them (not recorded which). These receptors originate from an adult woman who had mild COVID-19 (a few samples of this study predate the infection). Cell type and time point are not known. Each CDR3 is given with its conserved first and last residue. The order of the fields is CDR3 protein, V gene, CDR3 length, J gene.

cdr3_aa: CASSLEGRWDEQFF
v_call: TRBV7-8
cdr3_length: 14
j_call: TRBJ2-1

cdr3_aa: CASSIPGTVYSEAFF
v_call: TRBV19
cdr3_length: 15
j_call: TRBJ1-1

cdr3_aa: CASSPENGHGYTF
v_call: TRBV18
cdr3_length: 13
j_call: TRBJ1-2

cdr3_aa: CSVERDTDSGANVLTF
v_call: TRBV29-1
cdr3_length: 16
j_call: TRBJ2-6

cdr3_aa: CAGGNSYEQYF
v_call: TRBV6-1
cdr3_length: 11
j_call: TRBJ2-7

cdr3_aa: CASSISGSSYEQYF
v_call: TRBV19
cdr3_length: 14
j_call: TRBJ2-7

cdr3_aa: CASSSGVSYEQYF
v_call: TRBV12-3/TRBV12-4
cdr3_length: 13
j_call: TRBJ2-7

cdr3_aa: CATSRTGPDTQYF
v_call: TRBV15
cdr3_length: 13
j_call: TRBJ2-3

cdr3_aa: CASSHNRGPSLNTEAFF
v_call: TRBV6-5
cdr3_length: 17
j_call: TRBJ1-1

cdr3_aa: CASSFRDRSTDTQYF
v_call: TRBV5-1
cdr3_length: 15
j_call: TRBJ2-3

cdr3_aa: CASSLGQGHYEQYF
v_call: TRBV27
cdr3_length: 14
j_call: TRBJ2-7

cdr3_aa: CASSANSGTTYEQYF
v_call: TRBV9
cdr3_length: 15
j_call: TRBJ2-7

cdr3_aa: CASSQGIRETQYF
v_call: TRBV7-2
cdr3_length: 13
j_call: TRBJ2-5

cdr3_aa: CASSFPGGLAGKETQYF
v_call: TRBV5-4
cdr3_length: 17
j_call: TRBJ2-5

cdr3_aa: CASSVEVGLSYEQYF
v_call: TRBV9
cdr3_length: 15
j_call: TRBJ2-7

cdr3_aa: CASSLSRVPDTQYF
v_call: TRBV5-1
cdr3_length: 14
j_call: TRBJ2-3

cdr3_aa: CASGLVPFAIGQANTGELFF
v_call: TRBV12-5
cdr3_length: 20
j_call: TRBJ2-2

cdr3_aa: CASSEGFIFSGNTIYF
v_call: TRBV2
cdr3_length: 16
j_call: TRBJ1-3

cdr3_aa: CASSQWTSWGEQYF
v_call: TRBV14
cdr3_length: 14
j_call: TRBJ2-7

cdr3_aa: CASSLSGGRSNQPQHF
v_call: TRBV7-8
cdr3_length: 16
j_call: TRBJ1-5

cdr3_aa: CASSPGGGVEAFF
v_call: TRBV12-3/TRBV12-4
cdr3_length: 13
j_call: TRBJ1-1

cdr3_aa: CASSFWTPYEQYF
v_call: TRBV12-3/TRBV12-4
cdr3_length: 13
j_call: TRBJ2-7

cdr3_aa: CAISEDREAYEQYF
v_call: TRBV10-3
cdr3_length: 14
j_call: TRBJ2-7

cdr3_aa: CASSLGGRGGRPYNEQFF
v_call: TRBV11-1
cdr3_length: 18
j_call: TRBJ2-1

cdr3_aa: CASSRNEGTGELFF
v_call: TRBV7-9
cdr3_length: 14
j_call: TRBJ2-2

cdr3_aa: CASSQGDPYRQGGTEAFF
v_call: TRBV11-3
cdr3_length: 18
j_call: TRBJ1-1

cdr3_aa: CASSPAGAKLFF
v_call: TRBV7-9
cdr3_length: 12
j_call: TRBJ1-4

cdr3_aa: CASSSPSGRAVETQYF
v_call: TRBV6-5
cdr3_length: 16
j_call: TRBJ2-5

cdr3_aa: CASSLTSGGREQFF
v_call: TRBV3-1
cdr3_length: 14
j_call: TRBJ2-1

cdr3_aa: CSASMEGFF
v_call: TRBV20-1
cdr3_length: 9
j_call: TRBJ2-1

cdr3_aa: CSASRALTALSEQYF
v_call: TRBV20-1
cdr3_length: 15
j_call: TRBJ2-7

cdr3_aa: CASSLGGNGYTF
v_call: TRBV12-3/TRBV12-4
cdr3_length: 12
j_call: TRBJ1-2

cdr3_aa: CSVEVGEISYEQYF
v_call: TRBV29-1
cdr3_length: 14
j_call: TRBJ2-7

cdr3_aa: CSGKGLRGTNEKLFF
v_call: TRBV29-1
cdr3_length: 15
j_call: TRBJ1-4

cdr3_aa: CASSLLGQEANEQFF
v_call: TRBV7-9
cdr3_length: 15
j_call: TRBJ2-1

cdr3_aa: CASSLGGTGWETQYF
v_call: TRBV12-3/TRBV12-4
cdr3_length: 15
j_call: TRBJ2-5

cdr3_aa: CASRWGQGAGETQYF
v_call: TRBV12-3/TRBV12-4
cdr3_length: 15
j_call: TRBJ2-5

cdr3_aa: CASSDGQSDGYTF
v_call: TRBV6-4
cdr3_length: 13
j_call: TRBJ1-2

cdr3_aa: CASSGPSGRANTGELFF
v_call: TRBV7-8
cdr3_length: 17
j_call: TRBJ2-2

cdr3_aa: CASKMQGTAYNEQFF
v_call: TRBV2
cdr3_length: 15
j_call: TRBJ2-1

cdr3_aa: CASSFLGLAGGYEQYF
v_call: TRBV5-6
cdr3_length: 16
j_call: TRBJ2-7

cdr3_aa: CASSPGQDSNEQFF
v_call: TRBV7-6
cdr3_length: 14
j_call: TRBJ2-1

cdr3_aa: CASSGSAGAFF
v_call: TRBV5-1
cdr3_length: 11
j_call: TRBJ1-1

cdr3_aa: CASSQLTASSGNTIYF
v_call: TRBV6-1
cdr3_length: 16
j_call: TRBJ1-3

cdr3_aa: CASSAEGLDTQYF
v_call: TRBV11-2
cdr3_length: 13
j_call: TRBJ2-3

cdr3_aa: CAIQRQANEKLFF
v_call: TRBV24-1
cdr3_length: 13
j_call: TRBJ1-4

cdr3_aa: CASRGRNYGYTF
v_call: TRBV7-2
cdr3_length: 12
j_call: TRBJ1-2

cdr3_aa: CASRSGTQYTEAFF
v_call: TRBV7-3
cdr3_length: 14
j_call: TRBJ1-1

cdr3_aa: CASSLVGGTGYEQYF
v_call: TRBV13
cdr3_length: 15
j_call: TRBJ2-7

cdr3_aa: CASSSPQRGYTF
v_call: TRBV7-8
cdr3_length: 12
j_call: TRBJ1-2

cdr3_aa: CASSFEGAADTQYF
v_call: TRBV5-1
cdr3_length: 14
j_call: TRBJ2-3

cdr3_aa: CASSRTGINTEAFF
v_call: TRBV12-3/TRBV12-4
cdr3_length: 14
j_call: TRBJ1-1

cdr3_aa: CSVADWTGEETQYF
v_call: TRBV29-1
cdr3_length: 14
j_call: TRBJ2-5

cdr3_aa: CASSYSLDFGEAFF
v_call: TRBV6-6
cdr3_length: 14
j_call: TRBJ1-1

cdr3_aa: CASSHYEGRRYNEQFF
v_call: TRBV4-3
cdr3_length: 16
j_call: TRBJ2-1